The clone carrying this T cell receptor (beta chain) was counted ten times or more. Its specificity is not known. This sample stems from a study of response to subunit inactivated influenza vaccine. Study-level results: Authors suggested each seasonal influenza vaccination recruits few new T cells.

MiXCR, run by TCRdb on the RT-PCR reads, gives a single entry per CDR3 protein. Of roughly 500,000 distinct CDR3 sequences listed, roughly 25% are singletons. The starting material was CD4+ T cells sorted from PBMCs, obtained more than 4 days after vaccination. The receptor was derived from a man aged 50 to 59 who received an inactivated influenza vaccine.

The DNA of the CDR3 is TGCAGTGCCACAGGGACTAGCGGGGATGGAGAGACCCAGTACTTC. This encodes CSATGTSGDGETQYF. This chain connects TRBV20-1 to TRBJ2-5, with 13 bases that match TRBD2. The V and J ends lost 6 bases and 4 bases, in that order; junction bases with no gene match: 8. Germline V gene sequence: CDR1 DFQATT, CDR2 SNEGSKA (reference sequence). The CDR3 length is 15 residues.